Reported below is one TCR beta chain. Using immunoSEQ multiplex PCR, the repertoire was profiled, and TCRdb retains in-frame clones only, with some absent. The sample lists about 93,000 clones, 80% to 90% occurring once. Trimming took 5 bases from V and 5 from J; bases not matched to a gene: 5. CDR1 MNHEY and CDR2 SVGAGI come from the germline V gene. The CDR3 is 13 residues long. The sample originates from a study of T cell responses to AZD1222 COVID-19 vaccine. Second doses at about 4 or about 12 weeks were pooled. The sequenced sample was peripheral blood, obtained 28 days after the second AZD1222 dose. This rearrangement joins TRBV6-5 to TRBJ2-5, with 7 bases that match TRBD2. This TCR was sampled from an adult who received the AZD1222 COVID-19 vaccine. This CDR3 reads CASSILATETQYF. CDR3 bases: TGTGCCAGCAGTATACTAGCGACGGAGACCCAGTACTTC.